This entry lists 15 T cell receptor beta chains sequenced from one sample in a study of T cell responses to AZD1222 COVID-19 vaccine. Sequencing was performed with immunoSEQ multiplex PCR; in TCRdb, only in-frame clones are kept and a portion is missing. Of around 19,000 clones listed, roughly 86% are singletons. The sample here was peripheral blood, taken 28 days after the second AZD1222 dose. The receptor source for this set is an adult who received the AZD1222 COVID-19 vaccine.

The J gene is TRBJ2-1, the V gene TRBV28; D might be TRBD1 (6 bases). Germline V lookup: CDR1 MDHEN, CDR2 SYDVKM. Trimming cost V 6 bases and J 0 bases, with 6 bases left between them. This CDR3 is built from 13 residues. CDR3: CASRGASYNEQFF. CDR3 DNA sequence: TGTGCCAGCAGGGGGGCCTCCTACAATGAGCAGTTCTTC.

This sequence joins TRBV20-1 and TRBJ1-5; no clear D gene. CDR3 length: 13 residues. Germline loops: CDR1 DFQATT, CDR2 SNEGSKA (reference sequence). V dropped 3 bases and J dropped 5 bases, with 11 bases sitting between them. The CDR3 here is CSASYGRDQPQHF. The DNA of the CDR3 is TGCAGTGCTAGTTACGGGAGGGATCAGCCCCAGCATTTT.

This rearrangement joins TRBV6-5 to TRBJ1-1; no firm D call. V was shortened by 2 bases and J by 0 bases, with 4 bases between the two germline ends. Germline assignment: CDR1 MNHEY and CDR2 SVGAGI. The CDR3 spans 13 residues. The CDR3 is CASSYNMNTEAFF. Written as DNA, the CDR3 is TGTGCCAGCAGTTACAACATGAACACTGAAGCTTTCTTT.

This clone was detected only once. The V call is TRBV5-6, the J call TRBJ1-3; D might be TRBD1 (5 bases). Germline V lookup: CDR1 SGHDT, CDR2 YYEEEE. Trimming took 3 bases from V and 2 from J, leaving 9 bases between them. The CDR3 is made up of 14 amino acids. The CDR3 region has the DNA TGTGCCAGCAGCTACTTAGGGGCTGGAAACACCATATATTTT. Translated: CASSYLGAGNTIYF.

The V and J genes are TRBV30 and TRBJ2-1; 10 bases map to TRBD2. This CDR3 is 15 amino acids long. V lost 0 bases, J lost 9 bases, and 8 bases stayed unmatched. The germline CDR1 and CDR2 sequences are GTSNPN and SVGIG (reference sequence). CDR3 DNA sequence: TGTGCCTGGAGTGTAAGTCTAGCGGGAGAGAGTGAGCAGTTCTTC. Its translation is CAWSVSLAGESEQFF.

The chain combines TRBV4-1 with TRBJ2-5; D is uncertain. There are 14 residues in the CDR3. Germline V lookup: CDR1 MGHRA, CDR2 YSYEKL. Trimming stripped 4 bases from V and 5 bases from J, with 14 bases between. CDR3 residues: CASSLDGRSETQYF. The DNA for the CDR3 is TGCGCCAGCAGCCTGGACGGGCGGAGTGAGACCCAGTACTTC.

The rearrangement links TRBV28 to TRBJ1-6, with D maybe TRBD1 (6 bases). The germline V and J ends were trimmed by 6 bases and 7 bases, with 10 bases remaining between them. Germline-derived CDR1 and CDR2 are MDHEN and SYDVKM. The CDR3 sequence is 13 residues long. The chain's CDR3 is CASRPDRNSPLHF. The CDR3 bases are TGTGCCAGCAGACCGGACAGAAATTCACCCCTCCACTTT.

This clone has just one count. The V gene is TRBV7-3, the J gene TRBJ2-5; D is unresolved. The CDR3 consists of 14 residues. V lost 2 bases, J lost 2 bases, and 9 bases lay in between. Germline CDR1 SGHTA, CDR2 FQGTGA. CDR3 nucleotides: TGTGCCAGCAGCTTAGGTGGGGATCAAGAGACCCAGTACTTC. The encoded protein is CASSLGGDQETQYF.

The chain recombines TRBV12-3 or TRBV12-4 with TRBJ1-5; D may be TRBD1 (6 bases). Trimming pared 6 bases from V and 14 bases from J, leaving 14 bases between. CDR3 length: 11 amino acids. Here the CDR3 DNA reads TGTGCCAGCAGCCTTATGCGGGACAAGCATTTT. This encodes CASSLMRDKHF.

V and J are TRBV27 and TRBJ1-1; 8 positions agree with TRBD1. The germline V gene encodes CDR1 MNHEY and CDR2 SMNVEV (reference sequence). The CDR3 has 15 residues. J gave up 1 base and V 4 bases, and 5 bases lay outside the gene matches. This chain's CDR3 is CASSSRQGRNTEAFF. For the CDR3, the DNA is TGTGCCAGCAGTTCCAGACAGGGGAGGAACACTGAAGCTTTCTTT.

This clone occurred once. This sequence joins TRBV5-1 and TRBJ1-5; TRBD1 matches at 11 bases. V gave up 0 bases and J gave up 2 bases; unmatched junction bases: 7. Germline CDR1 reads SGHRS; CDR2 reads YFSETQ. This CDR3 comprises 18 residues. CDR3 protein: CASSLGTGGIRGNQPQHF. For the CDR3, the DNA is TGCGCCAGCAGCTTGGGGACAGGGGGCATTAGGGGCAATCAGCCCCAGCATTTT. Combining the CDR3 with reference TRBV5-1 and TRBJ1-5 gives the whole variable domain KAGVTQTPRYLIKTRGQQVTLSCSPISGHRSVSWYQQTPGQGLQFLFEYFSETQRNKGNFPGRFSGRQFSNSRSEMNVSTLELGDSALYLCASSLGTGGIRGNQPQHFGDGTRLSIL.

V usage is TRBV29-1 and J usage is TRBJ2-5, with 10 nucleotides matching TRBD2. The J segment lost 5 bases and the V segment lost 5 bases, leaving 8 bases of the junction unmatched. The length of the CDR3 is 14 residues. Germline loops: CDR1 SQVTM, CDR2 ANQGSEA. CDR3 coding DNA: TGCAGCGTTCGAGCGGGAGGGCCGGTGGAGACCCAGTACTTC. Amino acid sequence: CSVRAGGPVETQYF.

The chain joins TRBV5-6 to TRBJ2-5; no definite D call. This CDR3 has 11 residues. Germline CDR1 and CDR2: SGHDT and YYEEEE. The V gene lost 2 bases and the J gene lost 1 base, with 0 bases spanning the gap. The CDR3 is CASSFQETQYF. The CDR3 nucleotides read TGTGCCAGCAGCTTCCAAGAGACCCAGTACTTC.

This chain joins TRBV5-1 and TRBJ1-1, with a tentative D call TRBD1 (5 bases). CDR1 and CDR2 (germline): SGHRS, YFSETQ. The CDR3 has 13 residues. The V end lost 2 bases, the J end lost 3 bases, and 8 bases lay between the germline ends. The CDR3 region has the DNA TGCGCCAGCAGCTTTAAAGGGGACACTGAAGCTTTCTTT. Translating gives CASSFKGDTEAFF.

The CDR3 region is CASSLRRGDRAGELFF. The CDR3 bases are TGCGCCAGCAGCTTGAGGCGGGGGGATAGAGCCGGGGAGCTGTTTTTT. This chain uses TRBV5-1 with TRBJ2-2; 8 nucleotides align to TRBD2. The CDR3 extends over 16 amino acids. Germline V CDR1 and CDR2: SGHRS, YFSETQ. V lost 1 base, J lost 6 bases, and 8 bases stayed unmatched. The full variable domain, rest sourced from reference TRBV5-1 and TRBJ2-2, is KAGVTQTPRYLIKTRGQQVTLSCSPISGHRSVSWYQQTPGQGLQFLFEYFSETQRNKGNFPGRFSGRQFSNSRSEMNVSTLELGDSALYLCASSLRRGDRAGELFFGEGSRLTVL.